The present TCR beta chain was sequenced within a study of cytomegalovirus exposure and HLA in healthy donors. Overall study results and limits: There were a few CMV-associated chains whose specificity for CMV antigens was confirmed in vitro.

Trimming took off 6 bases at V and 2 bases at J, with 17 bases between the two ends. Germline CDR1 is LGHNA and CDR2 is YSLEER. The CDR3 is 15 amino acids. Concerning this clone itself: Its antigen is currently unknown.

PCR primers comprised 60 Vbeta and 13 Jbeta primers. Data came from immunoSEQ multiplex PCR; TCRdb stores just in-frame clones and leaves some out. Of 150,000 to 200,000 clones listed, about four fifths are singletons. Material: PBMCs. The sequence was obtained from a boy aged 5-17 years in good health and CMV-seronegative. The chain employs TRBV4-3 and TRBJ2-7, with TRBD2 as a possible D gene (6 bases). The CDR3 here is CASSRGSGDTYEQYF. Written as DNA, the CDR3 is TGCGCCAGCAGTCGGGGGAGCGGAGATACCTACGAGCAGTACTTC.